One T cell receptor (beta chain) is described in this entry. The record originates from a study of blood T cell repertoires in COVID-19. Study background: Researchers got acute and convalescent COVID-19 samples from the United States, Italy and Spain. T cells, B-cell-depleted T cells, or PBMCs supplied cDNA or gDNA.

Per the authors' pipeline: Cell counts per sample came from amplifying reference gene primers. The repertoire was sequenced with immunoSEQ multiplex PCR; TCRdb's copy has only in-frame clones and lacks some. V, J and clone size were drawn from that table, and D and trimming were deduced from the DNA. The sample carries 310,000 or so clones, around four fifths recorded once. The V end lost 3 bases, the J end lost 10 bases, and 14 bases lay between the germline ends. The CDR3 sequence is 13 residues long. This clonotype was sampled from a woman between 50 and 59 years old with acute or convalescent COVID-19. V gene TRBV12-3 or TRBV12-4 combines with J gene TRBJ2-3; a weak D match, TRBD1 (6 bases). The sequenced sample was peripheral blood. The CDR3 here is CASSFQRTAAQYF. DNA for the CDR3: TGTGCCAGCAGTTTCCAAAGGACAGCGGCGCAGTATTTT.